The clone carrying this TCR beta chain was detected only once. Enrolled during active infection, Seattle patients were then followed longitudinally. This record belongs to a study of blood T cell repertoires in COVID-19. Trimming took off 0 bases at V and 10 bases at J, with 19 bases between the two ends. The germline V gene has CDR1 GTSNPN and CDR2 SVGIG (reference sequence). This CDR3 contains 15 residues. As originally analysed: Counts of nucleated cells, estimated from reference gene primer amplification, were obtained. The protocol was immunoSEQ multiplex PCR, while the TCRdb copy is restricted to in-frame clones and leaves out a portion. V, J and clone size are those of that table, while D and trimming were read from the DNA. The sample holds roughly 500,000 clones, roughly 87% seen once.

This sequence joins TRBV30 and TRBJ2-1; weak D call: TRBD2 (5 bases). The TCR sequence derives from a man aged 18 to 30 with COVID-19, enrolled during active disease. The material sequenced was peripheral blood. The CDR3 DNA is TGTGCCTGGAGTGTACGACTCCGGGGTGGCGAGGAGCAGTTCTTC. It codes for CAWSVRLRGGEEQFF.